This T cell receptor beta chain was sequenced during a study of naive and memory T cell subsets. Both TRBC1 and TRBC2 were covered by a beta constant-region primer of two equimolar oligonucleotides. Nested alpha and beta constant-region primers with the SP2 primer drove four PCR rounds on ligated cDNA. MiXCR was run by TCRdb on the UMI-ligation and nested PCR reads, yielding one entry per CDR3 protein. The sample holds 98,000 or so distinct CDR3 sequences, 11% seen once. Concerning this clonotype itself: Antigen: not known.

Separate alpha and beta amplification began at the second PCR step. Trimming removed 1 base at V and 7 bases at J, with 8 bases between. Germline CDR1 reads SGHTA; CDR2 reads FQGNSA. The CDR3 extends over 12 amino acids. Study-wide results and limits: Naive repertoires, especially CD8, held a few larger clonotypes, possibly memory cells re-expressing CD45RA. From naive to CM, EM and EMRA, diversity decreased and Gini increased. No ground truth validated the naive and memory repertoire findings.

Source material: naive CD4+ T cells from blood. The rearrangement links TRBV7-2 to TRBJ2-7; D may be TRBD1 (6 bases). The source of this sequence is a human donor in good health. DNA of the CDR3: TGTGCCAGCAGCTTAGAACAGGGTGAGCAGTACTTC. This sequence encodes CASSLEQGEQYF.